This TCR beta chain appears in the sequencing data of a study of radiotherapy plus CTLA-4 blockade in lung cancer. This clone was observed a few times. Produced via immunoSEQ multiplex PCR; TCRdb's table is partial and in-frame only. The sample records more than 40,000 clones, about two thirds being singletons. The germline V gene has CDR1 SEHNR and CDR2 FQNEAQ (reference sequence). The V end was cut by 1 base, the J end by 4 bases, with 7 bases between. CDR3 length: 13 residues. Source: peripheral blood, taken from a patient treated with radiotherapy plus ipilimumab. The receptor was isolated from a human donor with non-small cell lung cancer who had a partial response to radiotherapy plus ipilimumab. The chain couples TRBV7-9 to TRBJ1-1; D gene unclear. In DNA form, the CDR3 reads TGTGCCAGCAGCTTAGTGCGAGGCACTGAAGCTTTCTTT. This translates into CASSLVRGTEAFF.